The 32 T cell receptor beta chains below were found in one sample sequenced in a study of blood T cell repertoires in COVID-19. TCRdb keeps only in-frame clones here, not all; method: immunoSEQ multiplex PCR. The data contain approximately 74,000 clones, around 77% of them singletons. Sequences were obtained from peripheral blood. The receptors were gathered from a man aged 55-75 years with acute or convalescent COVID-19.

The chain carries TRBV6-6 and TRBJ1-6; TRBD1 aligns across 8 bases. CDR1 is MNHNY, CDR2 SVGAGI, per germline (reference sequence). There are 15 residues in the CDR3. Unmatched junction bases numbered 12, after V lost 8 bases and J lost 9 bases. In nucleotides, the CDR3 is TGTGCCAGCCGCTCCGAGGACAGGGATCCTTCACCCCTCCACTTT. This encodes CASRSEDRDPSPLHF.

The chain has TRBV9 and TRBJ2-5; 10 bases line up with TRBD2. Germline V lookup: CDR1 SGDLS, CDR2 YYNGEE. This CDR3 spans 15 amino acids. Trimming at V came to 3 bases and at J to 5 bases, leaving 7 bases not matched to a gene. This CDR3 reads CASSAGAGGPETQYF. CDR3 nucleotide sequence: TGTGCCAGCAGCGCCGGAGCGGGGGGGCCGGAGACCCAGTACTTC.

CDR3 sequence reads: CASSSLIPGQGSYNEQFF. The CDR3 DNA is TGTGCCAGCAGCTCGCTAATCCCGGGACAGGGCTCCTACAATGAGCAGTTCTTC. The chain is built from TRBV7-9 and TRBJ2-1; 9 bases line up with TRBD1. The CDR3 has 18 residues. CDR1 SEHNR and CDR2 FQNEAQ come from the germline V gene (reference sequence). Losses at the gene ends were 4 bases for V and 0 bases for J; bases not matched to a gene: 10.

The rearrangement joins TRBV5-8 to TRBJ1-6; 10 bases agree with TRBD1. CDR1 and CDR2 (germline): SGHTS, YDEGEE. V trimming: 4 bases; J trimming: 8 bases; junction bases outside the gene matches: 3. The CDR3 extends over 14 amino acids. In DNA form, the CDR3 reads TGTGCCAGCAGCCTAGGGACAGGGGATTCACCCCTCCACTTT. Its protein is CASSLGTGDSPLHF.

The chain links TRBV9 to TRBJ1-6; possible D gene TRBD1, 6 bases. The CDR3 is 15 residues long. Per germline, CDR1 SGDLS and CDR2 YYNGEE. The germline V and J ends were trimmed by 4 bases and 3 bases, with 11 bases remaining between them. The CDR3 DNA follows: TGTGCCAGCAGCTCACAGGGTGTCTATAATTCACCCCTCCACTTT. This translates into CASSSQGVYNSPLHF.

This sequence joins TRBV6-4 and TRBJ2-3; TRBD1 matches at 9 bases. Germline V CDR1 and CDR2: MRHNA, SNTAGT. The junction had 6 bases not matched to a gene; V was cut back by 7 bases and J by 1 base. CDR3 length equals 15 residues. The CDR3 here is CASKRRDRGTDTQYF. The CDR3 DNA follows: TGTGCCAGCAAGCGGCGGGACAGGGGCACAGATACGCAGTATTTT.

CDR3 amino acids: CASSEASPTQYF. In DNA form, the CDR3 reads TGTGCCAGCAGTGAAGCGTCCCCGACGCAGTATTTT. V gene TRBV6-1 combines with J gene TRBJ2-3; the D is unclear. The CDR3 contains 12 residues. V lost 0 bases and J 9 bases, leaving 7 bases between the germline ends. CDR1 is MNHNS, CDR2 SASEGT, per germline.

This clone came up a few times. The chain combines TRBV5-8 with TRBJ1-3, with 10 bases aligning to TRBD1. The germline V gene encodes CDR1 SGHTS and CDR2 YDEGEE. CDR3 length: 15 residues. V shed 4 bases and J 2 bases; nucleotides not matched to a gene: 3. CDR3: CASSTGTGAGNTIYF. In nucleotides, the CDR3 is TGTGCCAGCAGCACCGGGACAGGGGCTGGAAACACCATATATTTT.

Worth noting for this clone: A read error may account for a junction end that differs from germline. This sequence joins TRBV7-2 and TRBJ2-7; the match to TRBD1 covers 9 bases. CDR3 length: 15 amino acids. CDR1 SGHTA and CDR2 FQGNSA come from the germline V gene. In DNA, the CDR3 is TGTGCCAGCAGCTTAGGGAGGGCGGGACAGGGCATTCCCCACTTC. Protein sequence: CASSLGRAGQGIPHF.

The CDR3 spells CASSQEEGAVLGSFF. CDR3 DNA: TGCGCCAGCAGCCAAGAGGAGGGTGCTGTTTTGGGGTCTTTCTTT. This chain joins TRBV4-3 and TRBJ1-1, with unresolved D. This CDR3 is built from 15 residues. From germline, CDR1 is LGHNA and CDR2 YSLEER. Trimming stripped 0 bases from V and 12 bases from J, with 20 bases between.

This chain connects TRBV3-1 (or the pseudogene TRBV3-2) to TRBJ2-5; 8 bases are shared with TRBD2. V was pared by 4 bases and J by 5 bases, with 6 bases of the junction left unmatched. Germline CDR1 reads LGHDT; CDR2 reads YNNKEL (reference sequence). The CDR3 sequence is 14 residues long. CDR3 region: CASSPYGGGETQYF. For the CDR3, the DNA is TGTGCCAGCAGCCCCTACGGCGGGGGGGAGACCCAGTACTTC.

The chain is built from TRBV2 and TRBJ1-3, with unresolved D. CDR3 size: 15 residues. The ends were cut back, 6 bases at V and 0 bases at J, with 12 bases in the middle. The germline CDR1 and CDR2 sequences are SNHLY and FYNNEI. CDR3 amino acids: CASRERVNSGNTIYF. The CDR3 DNA sequence: TGTGCCAGCAGGGAAAGAGTCAACTCTGGAAACACCATATATTTT.

This clone came up a few times. The chain carries TRBV5-1 and TRBJ1-4, with D unclear. This CDR3 spans 15 amino acids. Trimming removed 4 bases from V and 0 bases from J, with 10 bases in between. The germline CDR1 and CDR2 sequences are SGHRS and YFSETQ. This CDR3 is CASSPGSATNEKLFF. The CDR3 DNA reads TGCGCCAGCAGCCCAGGCTCTGCAACTAATGAAAAACTGTTTTTT.

This chain connects TRBV3-1 (or the pseudogene TRBV3-2) to TRBJ2-4; TRBD1 matches at 10 bases. Germline lookup yields CDR1 LGHDT and CDR2 YNNKEL (reference sequence). The CDR3 is made up of 16 amino acids. Trimming took 4 bases from V and 1 from J; bases not matched to a gene: 4. The CDR3 nucleotides are TGTGCCAGCAGCCGGGACAGGGGCAGGGCCAAAAACATTCAGTACTTC. Translated: CASSRDRGRAKNIQYF.

This rearrangement joins TRBV7-9 to TRBJ2-1; 15 nucleotides line up with TRBD2. From germline, CDR1 is SEHNR and CDR2 FQNEAQ (reference sequence). The V and J ends lost 5 bases and 4 bases, in that order; junction bases with no gene match: 0. CDR3 length: 15 residues. The CDR3 loop is CASSGLAGGYNEQFF. CDR3 in DNA: TGTGCCAGCAGCGGACTAGCGGGGGGGTACAATGAGCAGTTCTTC.

V gene TRBV2 combines with J gene TRBJ2-7, with D possibly matching TRBD1 (5 bases). Germline V gene data show CDR1 as SNHLY and CDR2 as FYNNEI. The V end was cut by 1 base, the J end by 0 bases, with 13 bases between. CDR3 size: 16 residues. The CDR3: CASSEGRTPSSYEQYF. The CDR3 DNA follows: TGTGCCAGCAGTGAAGGTCGGACACCCAGCTCCTACGAGCAGTACTTC.

The chain employs TRBV27 and TRBJ1-1; perhaps TRBD1 as D (5 bases). Germline-derived CDR1 and CDR2 are MNHEY and SMNVEV (reference sequence). CDR3 length equals 15 residues. Trimming removed 8 bases at V and 1 base at J, with 17 bases between. The CDR3 region has the DNA TGTGCCAGCCGGGGGTGGGGCGAGGGGAACACTGAAGCTTTCTTT. Translating gives CASRGWGEGNTEAFF.

This chain joins TRBV19 and TRBJ1-5; possible D gene TRBD1, 6 bases. Germline V CDR1 and CDR2: LNHDA, SQIVND (reference sequence). The V end lost 6 bases, the J end lost 2 bases, and 11 bases lay between the germline ends. The CDR3 spans 14 residues. CDR3 sequence (DNA): TGTGCCAGTAGACAGGGTTCTGGCAATCAGCCCCAGCATTTT. It is translated as CASRQGSGNQPQHF.

The DNA of the CDR3 is TGTGCCAGCAGTTACAAGGGGGCTGCTCAGCCCCAGCATTTT. Translated, it gives CASSYKGAAQPQHF. This sequence joins TRBV6-5 and TRBJ1-5; 7 bases align to TRBD1. CDR1 and CDR2 from the germline V gene are MNHEY and SVGAGI. This CDR3 is built from 14 residues. V was pared by 2 bases and J by 6 bases, with 4 bases of the junction left unmatched.

The chain combines TRBV29-1 with TRBJ1-6, with D unclear. The CDR3 totals 13 residues. Germline CDR1 reads SQVTM; CDR2 reads ANQGSEA. Trimming pared 6 bases from V and 6 bases from J, leaving 12 bases between. Written as DNA, the CDR3 is TGCAGCGTATCGGGTGGTAGTAATTCACCCCTCCACTTT. Translated, it gives CSVSGGSNSPLHF.

This chain joins TRBV5-1 and TRBJ1-2, with a tentative D call TRBD1 (6 bases). V was pared by 4 bases and J by 0 bases, with 10 bases between. Looked up from germline, CDR1 is SGHRS and CDR2 is YFSETQ. The CDR3 consists of 14 residues. CDR3 sequence reads: CASSIQGPNYGYTF. The CDR3 nucleotides read TGCGCCAGCAGCATACAGGGTCCTAACTATGGCTACACCTTC. The complete variable domain, with remaining parts taken from reference TRBV5-1 and TRBJ1-2, reads KAGVTQTPRYLIKTRGQQVTLSCSPISGHRSVSWYQQTPGQGLQFLFEYFSETQRNKGNFPGRFSGRQFSNSRSEMNVSTLELGDSALYLCASSIQGPNYGYTFGSGTRLTVV.

The J gene is TRBJ1-6, the V gene TRBV9; weak D call: TRBD1 (5 bases). From germline, CDR1 is SGDLS and CDR2 YYNGEE. V dropped 0 bases and J dropped 7 bases, with 8 bases sitting between them. This CDR3 is built from 14 residues. The DNA of the CDR3 is TGTGCCAGCAGCGTAGCGGGGGACAATTCACCCCTCCACTTT. It translates to CASSVAGDNSPLHF.

The DNA for the CDR3 is TGTGCCAGCAGCCAAGGGCGGGAGACCCAGTACTTC. This sequence encodes CASSQGRETQYF. The V call is TRBV3-1 (or the pseudogene TRBV3-2), the J call TRBJ2-5; D is unresolved. CDR1 and CDR2 from the germline V gene are LGHDT and YNNKEL (reference sequence). V lost 1 base and J lost 5, with 5 bases in between. CDR3 size: 12 residues.

The rearrangement links TRBV3-1 (or the pseudogene TRBV3-2) to TRBJ1-6; TRBD1 is a possible D gene (6 bases). The germline V and J ends were trimmed by 0 bases and 10 bases, with 13 bases remaining between them. Germline V CDR1 and CDR2: LGHDT, YNNKEL (reference sequence). The CDR3 contains 15 residues. Written as DNA, the CDR3 is TGTGCCAGCAGCCAAGACGGGGGGCCTGGGTCACCCCTCCACTTT. Amino acid sequence: CASSQDGGPGSPLHF.

This clone appeared once. The rearrangement links TRBV5-6 to TRBJ1-2, with TRBD1 matching over 8 bases. This CDR3 has 14 residues. After removal of 1 base from V and 7 bases from J, the junction contained 6 bases not matched to a gene. Per germline, CDR1 SGHDT and CDR2 YYEEEE. The CDR3 bases are TGTGCCAGCAGCTTGAGGAGGACAGGGTCTGGCTACACCTTC. Translation gives CASSLRRTGSGYTF.

This sequence joins TRBV7-2 and TRBJ2-7; 9 nucleotides agree with TRBD1. CDR1 and CDR2 from the germline V gene are SGHTA and FQGNSA. J lost 0 bases, V lost 5 bases, and 5 bases had no gene match. This CDR3 is built from 15 residues. The CDR3 here is CASSPGQGRSYEQYF. The CDR3 DNA reads as TGTGCCAGCAGCCCGGGACAGGGTCGCTCCTACGAGCAGTACTTC.

This sequence joins TRBV2 and TRBJ2-5, with D possibly being TRBD2 (6 bases). CDR1 and CDR2 from the germline V gene are SNHLY and FYNNEI. V lost 2 bases and J lost 3, with 13 bases in between. This CDR3 has 15 residues. CDR3 loop: CASSETHSGEETQYF. The CDR3 DNA sequence: TGTGCCAGCAGTGAAACGCATAGCGGAGAAGAGACCCAGTACTTC.

V gene TRBV15 combines with J gene TRBJ2-5; the match to TRBD2 covers 15 bases. The CDR3 is 15 residues long. J was trimmed by 4 bases and V by 4 bases; bases with no gene match: 1. Germline CDR1 and CDR2: LNHNV and YYDKDF (reference sequence). The CDR3 loop reads CATSTGLAGGETQYF. The CDR3, as DNA: TGTGCCACCAGCACGGGACTAGCGGGGGGAGAGACCCAGTACTTC.

This sequence joins TRBV5-1 and TRBJ1-2, with D maybe TRBD1 (6 bases). This CDR3 comprises 15 residues. Per germline, CDR1 SGHRS and CDR2 YFSETQ. The V gene lost 4 bases and the J gene lost 4 bases, with 17 bases spanning the gap. The CDR3 is CASSPEPGAGYGYTF. The DNA for the CDR3 is TGCGCCAGCAGCCCGGAACCAGGGGCGGGCTATGGCTACACCTTC.

V gene TRBV5-1 combines with J gene TRBJ2-2; the match to TRBD1 covers 7 bases. This CDR3 region has 17 residues. The junction had 8 bases not matched to a gene; V was cut back by 0 bases and J by 3 bases. CDR1 and CDR2 (germline): SGHRS, YFSETQ. CDR3 sequence (DNA): TGCGCCAGCAGCTTGGGACGACAGGGTGCCGACACCGGGGAGCTGTTTTTT. This translates into CASSLGRQGADTGELFF.

The gene calls are TRBV14 and TRBJ1-4; weak D call: TRBD1 (6 bases). Trimming removed 4 bases at V and 4 bases at J, with 7 bases between. Germline V gene sequence: CDR1 SGHDN, CDR2 FVKESK. This CDR3 spans 13 amino acids. The DNA of the CDR3 is TGTGCCAGCAGCCGGACAGATAATGAAAAACTGTTTTTT. It encodes CASSRTDNEKLFF.

This sequence joins TRBV10-1 and TRBJ1-1; unclear D gene. V lost 3 bases to trimming and J lost 11 bases, with 22 bases between them. Germline V lookup: CDR1 WNHNN, CDR2 SYGVQD (reference sequence). The CDR3 extends over 15 amino acids. For the CDR3, the DNA is TGCGCCAGCAGTGAAAATTATGACCCTGTAACGGGGGCTTTCTTT. It encodes CASSENYDPVTGAFF.